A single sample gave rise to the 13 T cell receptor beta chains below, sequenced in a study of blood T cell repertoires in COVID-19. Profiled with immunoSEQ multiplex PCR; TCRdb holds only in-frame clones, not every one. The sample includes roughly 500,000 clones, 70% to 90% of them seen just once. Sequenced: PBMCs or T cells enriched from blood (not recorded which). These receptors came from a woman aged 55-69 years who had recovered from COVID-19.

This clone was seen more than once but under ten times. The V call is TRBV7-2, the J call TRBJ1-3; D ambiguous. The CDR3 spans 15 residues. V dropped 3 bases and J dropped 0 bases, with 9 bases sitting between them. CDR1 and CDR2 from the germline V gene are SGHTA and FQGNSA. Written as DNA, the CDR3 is TGTGCCAGCAGCTTGGTAGCTGTCTCTGGAAACACCATATATTTT. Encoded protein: CASSLVAVSGNTIYF. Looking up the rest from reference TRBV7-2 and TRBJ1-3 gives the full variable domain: GAGVSQSPSNKVTEKGKDVELRCDPISGHTALYWYRQSLGQGLEFLIYFQGNSAPDKSGLPSDRFSAERTGGSVSTLTIQRTQQEDSAVYLCASSLVAVSGNTIYFGEGSWLTVV.

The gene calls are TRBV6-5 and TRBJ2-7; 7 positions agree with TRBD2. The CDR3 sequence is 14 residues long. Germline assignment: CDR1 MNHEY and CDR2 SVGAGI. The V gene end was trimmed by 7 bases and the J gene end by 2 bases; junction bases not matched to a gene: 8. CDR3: CASTPAGGAYEQYF. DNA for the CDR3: TGTGCCAGCACCCCTGCTGGGGGGGCCTACGAGCAGTACTTC.

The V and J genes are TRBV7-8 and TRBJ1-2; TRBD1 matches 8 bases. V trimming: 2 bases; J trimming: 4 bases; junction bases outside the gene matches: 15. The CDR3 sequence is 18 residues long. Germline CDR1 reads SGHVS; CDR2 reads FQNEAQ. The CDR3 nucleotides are TGTGCCAGCAGCTTAAGAATTATTGGACAGGGAGGAATCTATGGCTACACCTTC. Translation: CASSLRIIGQGGIYGYTF.

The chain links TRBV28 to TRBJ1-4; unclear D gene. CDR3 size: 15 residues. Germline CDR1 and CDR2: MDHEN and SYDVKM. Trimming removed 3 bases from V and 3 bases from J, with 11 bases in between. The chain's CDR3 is CASSLGSGANEKLFF. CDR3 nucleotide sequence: TGTGCCAGCAGTTTGGGTTCCGGGGCTAATGAAAAACTGTTTTTT. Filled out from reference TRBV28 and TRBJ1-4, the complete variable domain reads DVKVTQSSRYLVKRTGEKVFLECVQDMDHENMFWYRQDPGLGLRLIYFSYDVKMKEKGDIPEGYSVSREKKERFSLILESASTNQTSMYLCASSLGSGANEKLFFGSGTQLSVL.

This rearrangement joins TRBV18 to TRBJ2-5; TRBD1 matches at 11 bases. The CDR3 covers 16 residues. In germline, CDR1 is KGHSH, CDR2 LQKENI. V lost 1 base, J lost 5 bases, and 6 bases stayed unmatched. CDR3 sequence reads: CASSPQRTGGWETQYF. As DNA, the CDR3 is TGTGCCAGCTCACCACAAAGGACAGGGGGCTGGGAGACCCAGTACTTC.

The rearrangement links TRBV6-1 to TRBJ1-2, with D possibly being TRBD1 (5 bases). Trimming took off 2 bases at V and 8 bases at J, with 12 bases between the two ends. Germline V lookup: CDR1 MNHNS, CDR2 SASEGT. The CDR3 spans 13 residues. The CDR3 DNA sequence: TGTGCCAGCAGTGAAATCGCAGGGCGAGGCTACACCTTC. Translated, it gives CASSEIAGRGYTF.

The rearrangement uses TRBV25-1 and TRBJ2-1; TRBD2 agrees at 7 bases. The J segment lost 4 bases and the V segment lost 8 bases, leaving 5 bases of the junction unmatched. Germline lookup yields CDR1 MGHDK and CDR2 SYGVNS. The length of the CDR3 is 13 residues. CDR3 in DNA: TGTGCCAGCCGGGGGGACGCTTACAATGAGCAGTTCTTC. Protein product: CASRGDAYNEQFF.

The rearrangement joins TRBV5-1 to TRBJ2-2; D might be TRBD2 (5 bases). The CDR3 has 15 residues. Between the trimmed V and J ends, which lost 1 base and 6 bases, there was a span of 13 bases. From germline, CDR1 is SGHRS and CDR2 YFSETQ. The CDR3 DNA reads TGCGCCAGCAGCTTGTCGGCCCTGAGGGCCGGGGAGCTGTTTTTT. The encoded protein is CASSLSALRAGELFF.

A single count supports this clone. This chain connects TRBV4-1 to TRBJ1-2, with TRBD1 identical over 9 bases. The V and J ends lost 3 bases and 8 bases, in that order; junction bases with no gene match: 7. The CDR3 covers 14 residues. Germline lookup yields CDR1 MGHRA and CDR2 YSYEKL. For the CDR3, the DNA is TGCGCCAGCAGCCATACTACAGGGGGCGTAGGCTACACCTTC. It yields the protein CASSHTTGGVGYTF.

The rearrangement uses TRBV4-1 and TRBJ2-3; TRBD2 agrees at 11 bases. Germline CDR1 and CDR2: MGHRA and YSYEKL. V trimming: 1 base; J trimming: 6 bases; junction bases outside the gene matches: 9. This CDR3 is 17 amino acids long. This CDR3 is CASSQGSSGGAPDTQYF. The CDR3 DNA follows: TGCGCCAGCAGCCAAGGAAGTAGCGGGGGGGCGCCGGATACGCAGTATTTT.

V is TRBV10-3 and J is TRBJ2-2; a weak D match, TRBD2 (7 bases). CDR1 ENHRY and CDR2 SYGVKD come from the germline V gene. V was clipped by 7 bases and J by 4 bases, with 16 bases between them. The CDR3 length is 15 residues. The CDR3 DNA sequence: TGTGCCATCACCCGAGGGGGGGCGGGCACCGGGGAGCTGTTTTTT. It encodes CAITRGGAGTGELFF.

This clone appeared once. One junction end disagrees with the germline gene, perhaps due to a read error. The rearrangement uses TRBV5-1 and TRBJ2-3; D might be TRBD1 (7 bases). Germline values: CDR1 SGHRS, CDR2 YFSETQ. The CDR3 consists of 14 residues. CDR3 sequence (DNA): TGCGTCAGCAGCTTGCAGGGGGGCCCAGATACGCAGTATTTT. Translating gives CVSSLQGGPDTQYF.

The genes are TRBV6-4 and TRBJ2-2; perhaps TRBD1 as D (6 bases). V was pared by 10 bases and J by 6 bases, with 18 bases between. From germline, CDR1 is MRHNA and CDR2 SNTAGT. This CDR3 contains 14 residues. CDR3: CAKPDRIWAGELFF. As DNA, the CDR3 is TGTGCCAAACCAGACAGGATATGGGCCGGGGAGCTGTTTTTT.